This T cell receptor (beta chain) comes out of a study of siplizumab effects on memory and regulatory T cells (dated 2019 in TCRdb). About the full investigation: The study examined how the anti-CD2 antibody siplizumab affects alloreactive T-cell subsets in allogeneic mixed lymphocyte reactions built from human PBMCs.

TCRbeta CDR3 sequencing was performed on sorted unstimulated T cells and on proliferating T cells recovered from mixed lymphocyte reactions. Fresh whole blood from ten HLA-typed healthy donors was used as the source from which PBMCs were isolated. To map where alloreactive clones came from, CD4+ non-regulatory T cells in the unstimulated state were FACS-sorted. Beyond this particular receptor, the publication reports: Because sequences below about 10^-5 frequency were poorly captured, only a minor fraction of alloreactive clones could be mapped to unstimulated subsets. For roughly 75-96% of proliferating CD4+ or CD8+ clones, no naive or memory phenotype could be assigned. The suppressive function of proliferating Tregs from siplizumab cultures was not functionally confirmed. Among mappable alloreactive CD4+ clones, an average Treg-derived fraction of 68.8% was observed with siplizumab, compared with 25% to 30% in control reactions. The cumulative frequency of alloreactive sequences traceable to unstimulated CD4+ memory T cells was significantly reduced by siplizumab. Greater diversity appeared to be present in unstimulated naive T cells than in memory T cells, and a substantial contribution to the alloresponse seemed to be made by naive cells.

V is reduced by 5 bases and J by 3 bases, leaving a spacing of 14 bases between them. CDR1 and CDR2 (WSHSY, SAAADI) derive from the germline V gene. The CDR3, from cysteine to phenylalanine, totals 14 residues. The retained sequence is limited to the CDR3, 42 bases, with the frame set at the first base. This clone was counted once. There is no known antigen for this receptor. Base quality data are lacking; no much larger clone is found one base away. Library preparation used the immunoSEQ multiplex PCR assay. Roughly 10^5 TCR templates per sample were assayed on the deep sequencing platform. Genomic DNA extracted from sorted T cells was the material used for TCRbeta CDR3 sequencing. Regarding the original processing steps: The R programming language was used for the clonal analysis of the TCRbeta CDR3 data. Comparing unstimulated samples against CFSE-low samples taken after the reaction was how alloreactive CD4+ and CD8+ clones were defined. Regulatory or non-regulatory origin of alloreactive CD4+ clones was assigned by matching sequences to the sorted unstimulated Treg and non-Treg repertoires. Imported from immuneACCESS, the table was reduced by TCRdb to in-frame sequences with V and J called. These copies leave out some clones; in studies compared against another copy, an unresolved V gene accounts for under half, and the cause of the remainder is not known. That table gives V, J and clone size, and the DNA gave D and trimming. The sample contains about 97,000 clones, around 90% of them found a single time. Around 12% of the sample rests with the top ten.

The sequence is built from TRBV10-2 and TRBJ2-7; the D call is possibly TRBD1 or TRBD2, each sharing 5 bases. The clonotype was recovered from a human donor in good health. The sequenced material came from non-Treg CD4+ T cells sorted from blood. Taken with the paper, the label for cell subset or site translates to: FACS-sorted unstimulated CD4+ non-regulatory T cells. The CDR3 protein is CASSMWDAFYEQYF. The nucleotide sequence reads TGCGCCAGCAGTATGTGGGACGCATTCTACGAGCAGTACTTC.